This is a list of T cell receptor beta chains from one sample in a study of PD-1 blockade in classical Hodgkin lymphoma. The repertoire was sequenced with immunoSEQ multiplex PCR; TCRdb's copy has only in-frame clones and lacks some. The sample includes about 17,000 clones, around 80% of them seen just once. This sample comprised peripheral blood mononuclear cells (PBMCs), obtained at baseline. Receptors originate from a human donor with classical Hodgkin lymphoma. CDR3s include the opening cysteine and the closing phenylalanine or tryptophan. A D gene is named only where the DNA matches it firmly.

TRBV7-2	.	TRBJ2-1	CASSLAQVSLSEQFF
TRBV7-8	TRBD1	TRBJ1-2	CASSLIQGKNGYTF
TRBV5-6	.	TRBJ2-1	CASSSTVSQFF
TRBV19	.	TRBJ2-1	CASSILGGGGANRVYNEQFF
TRBV4-1	.	TRBJ2-7	CASSQPPFGEQYF
TRBV27	TRBD2	TRBJ2-3	CASGGASGASGTDTQYF
TRBV5-6	.	TRBJ2-7	CASSLSPSDYEQYF
TRBV21-1	.	TRBJ2-1	CARIAGVGNEQFF
TRBV30	.	TRBJ2-7	CAWRQGGGNYEQYF
TRBV11-1	.	TRBJ1-1	CASSLTGNTEAFF
TRBV10-2	TRBD2	TRBJ2-7	CASSESFLGRGGLSYEQYF
TRBV2	TRBD1	TRBJ2-7	CASRGTGFNEQYF
TRBV20-1	.	TRBJ1-2	CSAKQGDGYTF
TRBV6-9	.	TRBJ1-3	CASSYGFGGNTIYF
TRBV7-9	.	TRBJ1-5	CASSFSGVGNEPQHF
TRBV6-1	TRBD1	TRBJ2-1	CASPRDRDRQFF
TRBV7-3	.	TRBJ1-1	CASSRTRNTEAFF
TRBV19	.	TRBJ2-3	CASSIAGGPTPDTQYF
TRBV9	.	TRBJ1-5	CASSPGISNQPQHF